This note documents a single T cell receptor beta chain sequence. No antigen is known for it. The V segment lost 0 bases and the J segment 4 bases; nucleotides outside the gene matches: 4. The V gene's germline CDR1 is SGHKS and CDR2 YYEKEE (reference sequence). The CDR3 extends over 15 amino acids. These data originate in a study of radiotherapy plus CTLA-4 blockade in lung cancer. Only in-frame clones appear in the TCRdb table, and some are missing; sequencing was by immunoSEQ multiplex PCR. Of around 82,000 clones in the sample, around 86% are singletons; the top ten hold over 15%. Study-wide findings and caveats: In blood, after radiotherapy plus ipilimumab, tumor-derived TCR clones expanded.

The chain has TRBV5-5 and TRBJ2-1; 7 positions match TRBD1. The clonotype was recovered from a human donor with non-small cell lung cancer that progressed on radiotherapy plus ipilimumab. Here the sequenced sample was peripheral blood, taken from a patient treated with radiotherapy plus ipilimumab. The CDR3 protein is CASSLEDRSYNEQFF. CDR3 DNA: TGTGCCAGCAGCTTGGAGGACAGGTCGTACAATGAGCAGTTCTTC.